Sequencing of this T cell receptor (beta chain) was carried out in a study of T cells in narcolepsy. Findings and limits, study-wide: Autoreactive HCRT-specific and TRIB2-specific clonotypes were marked in same-patient CSF-versus-blood CD4+ comparisons. No autoreactive T cell clone sequences appeared in some memory CD4+ repertoires.

Regarding this clone: Its antigen remains unknown.

The table came from immunoSEQ multiplex PCR; TCRdb's copy has only in-frame clones and leaves some out. The repertoire includes tens of thousands of clones, 75% to 90% of them detected once, and over 1.5% sits in the top ten. Sequences were obtained from memory (CD45RA-) CD4+ T cells from blood. The receptor was isolated from a human donor in good health.

In DNA, the CDR3 is TGTGCCAGCGCAACAGACGGGGAGCTGTTTTTT. Encoded protein: CASATDGELFF. J is TRBJ2-2 and V is TRBV7-3; D call uncertain. Germline V gives CDR1 SGHTA, CDR2 FQGTGA. Trimming pared 8 bases from V and 7 bases from J, leaving 8 bases between. The length of the CDR3 is 11 residues.